The present T cell receptor (beta chain) was sequenced within a study of early T cells in non-severe SARS-CoV-2 infection (dated by TCRdb to the early 2020s). In the study overall: Because TCR sequencing was done on bulk RNA from unsorted whole blood, the alpha and beta chains could not be paired. General study outcomes and caveats: Matching against VDJdb was skewed toward anti-spike CD8 responses, likely underestimated virus-specific expansions, and missed private and CD4 specificities.

The receptor library was made with 5' RACE. Sequencing relied on a NextSeq 500. In the TCR library protocol, unique molecular identifiers were attached to individual cDNA molecules to correct for PCR bias and sequencing error. Both TCR alpha and beta chains were sequenced, and tight co-correlation was observed between alpha and beta sequence abundances in each sample. As for the authors' bioinformatics: Decombinator V4 was used to annotate the V gene, J gene and CDR3 of the TCR sequences. Expanded TCRs were defined as changing significantly between any two time points under a Poisson model with p below 0.0001. TCR abundances were normalised to the total number of TCRs sequenced per sample and were expressed as counts per million. MAIT TCRs were defined by TRAV1-2 paired with TRAJ12, TRAJ20 or TRAJ33, and iNKT TCRs by TRAV10 paired with TRAJ18. VDJdb, accessed on 1 November 2021, was searched for TCRs annotated for CMV, EBV and SARS-CoV-2, and TCRs annotated for more than one antigen were excluded. Using fastp at Q25 and MiXCR, TCRdb reprocessed the public reads and kept productive beta chains. Each entry merges the rows of one CDR3 protein and shows their most common DNA and genes. These V and J calls rely on TCRdb rather than the paper's analysis. This sample has 97,000 or so distinct CDR3 sequences in its table, and 11% of those were observed once. The ten largest make up around 4.8% of the sample.

Set within a cohort of healthcare workers in London, UK, this nested case-control study involved weekly PCR testing of nasopharyngeal swabs along with blood sampling. Healthcare workers were enrolled in the week of the UK lockdown, from 23 to 31 March 2020, and were followed every week for up to roughly 16 weeks. Per the germline V gene, KGHDR is the CDR1 and SFDVKD is the CDR2. V is cut back by 6 bases and J by 5 bases, with 6 bases in the junction unmatched. Measured from the cysteine to the phenylalanine, the CDR3 is 14 residues long. Only the CDR3 DNA is retained, 42 bases long and in frame from the first base. As regards this clonotype: Its binding antigen is unknown. Qualities for individual bases were not recorded, and no much larger clone is one base off.

This receptor was taken from an adult who was a healthcare worker with PCR-confirmed SARS-CoV-2 infection or an uninfected control (not recorded which). The sequencing used whole blood, collected at baseline. The V and J segments used are TRBV24-1 and TRBJ1-2; 9 central nucleotides agree with TRBD1. The bases read TGTGCCACCAGTCACGCGGACAGGGGATATGGCTACACCTTC. This translates into CATSHADRGYGYTF.